Shown below are 29 T cell receptor beta chains from a single sample sequenced in a study of CXCR3-negative and CXCR3-positive naive CD8 T cells. Broader study findings: Relative to CXCR3-negative naive cells, CXCR3-positive naive cells had more hydrophobic TRB CDR3s.

TRB cDNA was prepared as libraries by UMI-labeled 5' RACE. With the 5' RACE reads reprocessed, TCRdb shows one record per CDR3 protein and no DNA. The sample includes some 150,000 distinct CDR3 sequences. No antigen is known for these receptors. The sequenced material came from naive CXCR3+ CD8+ T cells from blood. Subset defined: CD45RO-CCR7+CD27+CD95- naive CD8+ T cells expressing CXCR3 (TNR3+). These receptors all come from a human donor in good health. Some clones in this sample may be carry-over from other donors' samples.

The chain links TRBV12-3 or TRBV12-4 to TRBJ2-2. The CDR3 is made up of 16 amino acids. This chain's CDR3 is CASSLISSRGPGELFF.

This chain connects TRBV15 to TRBJ1-5; there is no DNA to check the TCRdb D call of TRBD1. The CDR3 has 13 amino acids. CDR1 is LNHNV and CDR2 is YYDKDF in the germline V gene (reference sequence). The chain's CDR3 is CATQDTTNQPQHF.

The chain is built from TRBV4-2 and TRBJ1-1; the D call of TRBD1 rests on TCRdb alone, since no DNA is present to check it. Germline CDR1 and CDR2: LGHNA and YNFKEQ. The CDR3 runs to 15 residues. Here the CDR3 reads CASSQDWTHNTEAFF.

The chain links TRBV6-5 to TRBJ1-6; TCRdb names TRBD1, which stays unverified in the absence of DNA. CDR1 is MNHEY, CDR2 SVGAGI, per germline. The CDR3 sequence is 16 residues long. The CDR3 region is CASSYNMGTPNSPLHF.

The chain couples TRBV19 to TRBJ1-6. This CDR3 is 12 amino acids long. The V gene's germline CDR1 is LNHDA and CDR2 SQIVND (reference sequence). This chain's CDR3 is CASSAHTSPLHF.

The rearrangement uses TRBV6-2 or TRBV6-3 and TRBJ2-1; lacking DNA, the TRBD1 call made by TCRdb goes unchecked. The CDR3 consists of 17 residues. Germline V CDR1 and CDR2: MNHEY, SVGEGT. The CDR3: CASSYSTGAQINNEQFF.

The chain's CDR3 is CSARESGGQTYEQYF. This chain connects TRBV20-1 to TRBJ2-7; lacking DNA, the TRBD1 call made by TCRdb goes unchecked. Germline V lookup: CDR1 DFQATT, CDR2 SNEGSKA (reference sequence). CDR3 length: 15 amino acids.

The V and J genes are TRBV6-2 or TRBV6-3 and TRBJ1-1; the D gene TCRdb calls, TRBD1, cannot be checked with no DNA. Germline CDR1 reads MNHEY; CDR2 reads SVGEGT. This CDR3 comprises 15 residues. The CDR3 region is CASRINRGYDTEAFF.

The V call is TRBV7-8, the J call TRBJ2-7. The CDR3 runs to 11 residues. CDR1 SGHVS and CDR2 FQNEAQ come from the germline V gene. The CDR3 region is CASTDPYEQYF.

The chain employs TRBV5-1 and TRBJ2-7; with no DNA, the TCRdb D assignment of TRBD2 cannot be verified. The CDR3 is 15 amino acids. Germline loops: CDR1 SGHRS, CDR2 YFSETQ. CDR3 loop: CASSLAPRGRSEQYF.

V is TRBV15 and J is TRBJ1-4; lacking DNA, the TRBD1 call made by TCRdb goes unchecked. The CDR3 is made up of 13 amino acids. Germline V lookup: CDR1 LNHNV, CDR2 YYDKDF (reference sequence). The CDR3 loop is CATSTVTGKKLFF.

The chain has TRBV20-1 and TRBJ2-7; the TCRdb D gene call, TRBD1, has no DNA to confirm it. This CDR3 spans 13 amino acids. Germline CDR1 is DFQATT and CDR2 is SNEGSKA (reference sequence). CDR3 amino acids: CSTWSGEAYEQYF.

The CDR3 sequence: CASSVAGTDEQYF. This chain uses TRBV9 with TRBJ2-7; TCRdb indicates TRBD1, and absent DNA this call remains unverified. From germline, CDR1 is SGDLS and CDR2 YYNGEE. This CDR3 spans 13 amino acids. The full variable domain, with the rest looked up from reference TRBV9 and TRBJ2-7, is DSGVTQTPKHLITATGQRVTLRCSPRSGDLSVYWYQQSLDQGLQFLIQYYNGEERAKGNILERFSAQQFPDLHSELNLSSLELGDSALYFCASSVAGTDEQYFGPGTRLTVT.

V gene TRBV28 combines with J gene TRBJ2-2; TCRdb returns TRBD1, unconfirmable since there is no DNA. Germline loops: CDR1 MDHEN, CDR2 SYDVKM. The CDR3 length is 16 residues. This chain's CDR3 is CASTLIGTGITGELFF.

This chain links TRBV7-6 with TRBJ2-2; TCRdb proposes TRBD2, but this gene call is untestable without DNA. Germline CDR1 and CDR2: SGHVS and FNYEAQ. The CDR3 is 16 amino acids. The CDR3: CASSFFPPPRTGELFF.

The rearrangement uses TRBV14 and TRBJ2-1; TCRdb picks TRBD1, but there is no DNA to check that call. CDR3 length: 16 residues. CDR1 is SGHDN, CDR2 FVKESK, per germline. CDR3 sequence reads: CTSSQGARDSYNEQFF.

The rearrangement joins TRBV9 to TRBJ2-7; there is no DNA to check the TCRdb D call of TRBD1. This CDR3 spans 15 amino acids. Germline CDR1 and CDR2: SGDLS and YYNGEE. CDR3 sequence: CASSASGQASYEQYF.

The gene calls are TRBV12-3 or TRBV12-4 and TRBJ1-1; TCRdb calls TRBD1, which cannot be checked without DNA. This CDR3 comprises 15 residues. The CDR3 sequence: CASSPSGTLHTEAFF.

This rearrangement joins TRBV11-2 to TRBJ1-1; TCRdb names TRBD1, which stays unverified in the absence of DNA. There are 16 residues in the CDR3. Germline CDR1 and CDR2: SGHAT and FQNNGV. The CDR3 protein is CASSPHADGVNTEAFF.

The chain couples TRBV10-2 to TRBJ2-5; the TRBD1 assignment by TCRdb is unverifiable without DNA. CDR1 is WSHSY, CDR2 SAAADI, per germline. CDR3 size: 14 residues. The CDR3 here is CASPFYRGGETQYF.

V usage is TRBV10-3 and J usage is TRBJ2-5; without DNA, the TCRdb call of TRBD1 cannot be checked. CDR1 and CDR2 (germline): ENHRY, SYGVKD. The CDR3 sequence is 17 residues long. CDR3 sequence reads: CAISDPFRDRTQETQYF.

This chain links TRBV7-2 with TRBJ2-1; the TRBD2 assignment by TCRdb is unverifiable without DNA. Germline loops: CDR1 SGHTA, CDR2 FQGNSA. The length of the CDR3 is 15 residues. The CDR3 loop reads CASSSLAGGGNEQFF.

The gene calls are TRBV29-1 and TRBJ2-3; TCRdb gives TRBD1 as the D gene, but with no DNA this cannot be confirmed. This CDR3 region has 15 residues. The germline V gene encodes CDR1 SQVTM and CDR2 ANQGSEA. CDR3 loop: CSVTDRVSSTDTQYF.

This CDR3 is CASSSRDRAVRTNYGYTF. The chain joins TRBV11-2 to TRBJ1-2; as DNA is missing, the TRBD1 call by TCRdb cannot be tested. This CDR3 contains 18 residues. Per germline, CDR1 SGHAT and CDR2 FQNNGV.

The chain recombines TRBV6-5 with TRBJ2-1; the D call of TRBD2 rests on TCRdb alone, since no DNA is present to check it. The CDR3 covers 15 residues. Per germline, CDR1 MNHEY and CDR2 SVGAGI. The chain's CDR3 is CASSYAGGQSSEQFF.

The V and J genes are TRBV12-3 or TRBV12-4 and TRBJ1-2; absent DNA, TCRdb's TRBD1 call cannot be checked. The CDR3 extends over 14 amino acids. CDR3 sequence: CASSFPGRGHGYTF.

V usage is TRBV6-5 and J usage is TRBJ2-7; TCRdb names TRBD1, which stays unverified in the absence of DNA. The germline gives CDR1 MNHEY, CDR2 SVGAGI. The CDR3 is 14 amino acids. The CDR3 region is CASRKKDRTYEQYF.

The chain recombines TRBV7-2 with TRBJ2-7; with no DNA, the TCRdb D assignment of TRBD1 cannot be verified. The CDR3 loop spans 17 amino acids. CDR1 and CDR2 (germline): SGHTA, FQGNSA. The CDR3 spells CASSLPGQGRSTYEQYF.

This chain joins TRBV12-3 or TRBV12-4 and TRBJ2-3; TCRdb's D call of TRBD2 is untestable without DNA. CDR3 length: 14 residues. CDR3 sequence reads: CASAGGPGTDTQYF.